This T cell receptor (beta chain) emerged from a study of neurological immune-mediated disorders (dated by TCRdb to about 2019). About the study as a whole: Among the roughly 35 multiple sclerosis patients, approximately 31 had relapsing-remitting MS and 3 had secondary progressive MS. Using UMI-based sequencing, the study compared peripheral blood TCR-beta repertoires from patients with HTLV-I-associated myelopathy (HAM/TSP), patients with multiple sclerosis, and healthy controls. The 90 to 110 TCR-beta libraries covered PBMC samples along with longitudinal samples, technical triplicates, and paired sorted CD4+ and CD8+ T-cell subsets. The cohort was made up of approximately 65 subjects, consisting of some 15 HAM/TSP patients, about 35 multiple sclerosis patients and 20 or so healthy controls.

Measured from the cysteine to the phenylalanine, the CDR3 is 15 residues long. Only CDR3 DNA remains: 45 bases, in frame from the first base. The CDR1 and CDR2 encoded by the germline V gene are KGHSH and LQKENI. The trim is 6 bases for V and 5 bases for J, with a gap of 18 bases between the germline ends. There are many counts of this clonotype. Its antigen is still unknown. It has no much larger one-base neighbor in the sample; base qualities were not kept. Overall study results and their limits: In a phylogenetic analysis, the repertoires of 18 out of 34 MS patients fell into a single cluster of related CDR3 sequences, pointing to a possible signature at the repertoire level. The MS cluster was not associated with any clinical or MRI features, and the authors stated that larger cohorts are needed. Across subjects, expanded clones never shared an identical CDR3 amino acid sequence, which suggests that the TCR-beta repertoires in every group were private. TCR clonal expansion was greatest in HAM/TSP patients and smallest in MS patients, who ranked below even healthy controls.

Libraries from unsorted PBMCs were made from 2 million PBMCs kept in RNAlater at -80 degrees C until RNA extraction. The multiple sclerosis patients were enrolled in a US clinical protocol that used magnetic resonance imaging to evaluate disease progression. Peripheral blood was subjected to Ficoll-Hypaque density gradient centrifugation to isolate PBMCs, which were then cryopreserved in liquid nitrogen. cDNA was synthesized by template-switch 5'RACE using a primer with a 10-nucleotide random unique molecular identifier that tagged each TCR transcript. Every sequencing run covered 15-18 subjects and yielded more than 170 million TCR-beta sequences. Total RNA was extracted with the RNeasy kit. The KAPA Real-time Library Amplification kit was used to amplify TCR-beta VDJ regions with primers targeting the TCR constant region and the 5'RACE anchor. A first PCR added sample indexes and Illumina adaptors, and a second PCR then raised library yield. The roughly 650 bp TCR product was size-selected on a 2% E-gel SizeSelection system after Ampure bead purification. Before pooling, libraries had their quality checked on a Bioanalyzer, their concentration measured with Qubit, and their quantity determined with the Kapa Library Quantification kit. Paired-end 2 x 150 bp sequencing of the libraries was performed on an Illumina HiSeq 2500. To increase sequence diversity, about 24-32% phiX was spiked into each library pool. Processing in the source paper ran as follows. Quality-filtered reads were processed with the UMI-based MiGEC pipeline, which removed over 75% of raw TCR sequences during error correction. VDJ genes were aligned to IMGT germline references, and clonotypes were defined by unique CDR3 amino acid sequence plus V-J genes. Clonal expansion, Shannon diversity and CDR3 relatedness were evaluated with VDJtools (CalcPairwiseDistances, ClusterSamples), while phylogenetic trees were built in CLCbio workbench. Clones with at least 8 unique UMIs were defined as expanded, with this threshold being based on coefficient-of-variation modelling across technical triplicates. The public sequencing data were trimmed at Q25 with fastp and processed into clonotypes with MiXCR by TCRdb, which kept only in-frame beta chains. Entries that share a CDR3 protein sequence are merged under the most common genes and DNA. What appears here as the V and J calls and clone size reflects TCRdb's work, not the paper's. The sample has 66,000 or so distinct CDR3 sequences on record, around 5.2% of them singletons. 2.8% of the sample belongs to the ten largest clones.

The receptor comes from a woman aged 30 to 39 with multiple sclerosis. The source material was PBMCs. The chain couples TRBV18 to TRBJ2-3; the D gene could be either TRBD1 or TRBD2, each agreeing at 5 bases. The CDR3 reads as follows: CASSPARSRGDTQYF. At the DNA level, the sequence is TGTGCCAGCTCGCCTGCACGGTCGAGGGGAGATACGCAGTATTTT.